This T cell receptor beta chain was profiled in a study of cytomegalovirus exposure and HLA in healthy donors (dated by TCRdb to about 2017). For context, the study as a whole: The 666 repertoires of the first cohort and the 95 to 150 validation repertoires were produced on the same platform, according to a later analysis. A separate validation cohort of roughly 110 different subjects was used in addition to the roughly 700-subject first cohort. The aim of the study was to test whether cataloging public T cell receptors could identify signatures of past pathogen exposure. High-throughput TCR immunosequencing, statistical association of individual TCRs with disease status, and machine learning were combined to predict cytomegalovirus infection status.

Library preparation was by the immunoSEQ multiplex PCR assay. Per the original workflow: A statistical classification framework was built for diagnosing cytomegalovirus status from the catalog of TCR beta chain sequences. The table was pulled from immuneACCESS by TCRdb, which kept in-frame rearrangements only. Such tables lose some clones; where checked, under half of the loss comes from unresolved V genes, and the rest has no known cause. V and J calls and clone size are given by that table; D and trimming were obtained from the DNA. The table for this sample lists about 110,000 clones; 95% of them were counted only once. The ten largest make up roughly 0.7% of the sample. Comments on this clone: It has no known antigen specificity. Nothing much larger sits one base from this clone, and base qualities are not available.

V is pared back by 7 bases and J by 5 bases, with 29 bases lying between the germline termini. The germline V gene gives CDR1 as MNHNS and CDR2 as SASEGT. The CDR3 runs 18 residues from the cysteine to the phenylalanine. Only the CDR3 region is kept as DNA, spanning 54 bases read in frame from base 1. The donors belonged to the validation cohort of around 120 subjects, which was separate from the roughly 680-subject first cohort. The investigation overall reported the following: A later analysis lacked HLA typing for the validation cohort, so it scored co-occurrence in that cohort across all 130 or so repertoires. The study listed around 160 TCR beta chains as associated with cytomegalovirus. In both the original and validation cohorts, the classifier was reported to diagnose cytomegalovirus status with high specificity and sensitivity. In vitro tests confirmed that three of the cytomegalovirus-associated TCR beta chains recognize cytomegalovirus antigens. The authors suggested that the approach could potentially be extended to other disease states and immunological phenotypes. In a later analysis, TCRs clustered in the first cohort were found to also tend to co-occur in the 120 or so validation repertoires, with approximately 95% of cluster scores above 0. While some public TCRs were present in many individuals, most TCR sequences turned up only very rarely across donors.

The sequencing sample was made of PBMCs. Recombination connected TRBV6-1 to TRBJ2-5; perhaps TRBD2 is the D gene, with 6 bases matching. This sequence originates from a woman aged 18-29 years in good health and CMV-seronegative. CDR3 sequence: CASIEGMIGTGGRETQYF. The base sequence is TGTGCCAGCATTGAGGGAATGATCGGGACTGGGGGAAGGGAGACCCAGTACTTC.